The 2 T cell receptor beta chains below were found in one sample sequenced in a study of cytomegalovirus exposure and HLA in healthy donors. Vbeta (60) and Jbeta (13) primers were used in the PCR. The assay was immunoSEQ multiplex PCR, and TCRdb's table has in-frame clones only and misses some. This sample has some 160,000 clones; less than 90% occur once, and the top ten carry around 6.5%. Specimen: PBMCs. The receptors shown here come from a male donor in good health and CMV-seropositive.

J is TRBJ2-7 and V is TRBV7-9; D call uncertain. Germline V gene sequence: CDR1 SEHNR, CDR2 FQNEAQ (reference sequence). V was pared by 1 base and J by 5 bases, with 12 bases between. This CDR3 is built from 14 residues. CDR3: CASSLEIARNEQYF. CDR3 in DNA: TGTGCCAGCAGCTTAGAGATAGCACGGAACGAGCAGTACTTC. The full variable domain, rest sourced from reference TRBV7-9 and TRBJ2-7, is DTGVSQNPRHKITKRGQNVTFRCDPISEHNRLYWYRQTLGQGPEFLTYFQNEAQLEKSRLLSDRFSAERPKGSFSTLEIQRTEQGDSAMYLCASSLEIARNEQYFGPGTRLTVT.

The chain links TRBV19 to TRBJ1-2, with no clear D. Germline V CDR1 and CDR2: LNHDA, SQIVND (reference sequence). The ends were cut back, 5 bases at V and 5 bases at J, with 12 bases in the middle. The CDR3 runs 13 residues. CDR3 residues: CASSWFRQYGYTF. The CDR3 DNA sequence: TGTGCCAGTAGTTGGTTCCGACAATATGGCTACACCTTC.